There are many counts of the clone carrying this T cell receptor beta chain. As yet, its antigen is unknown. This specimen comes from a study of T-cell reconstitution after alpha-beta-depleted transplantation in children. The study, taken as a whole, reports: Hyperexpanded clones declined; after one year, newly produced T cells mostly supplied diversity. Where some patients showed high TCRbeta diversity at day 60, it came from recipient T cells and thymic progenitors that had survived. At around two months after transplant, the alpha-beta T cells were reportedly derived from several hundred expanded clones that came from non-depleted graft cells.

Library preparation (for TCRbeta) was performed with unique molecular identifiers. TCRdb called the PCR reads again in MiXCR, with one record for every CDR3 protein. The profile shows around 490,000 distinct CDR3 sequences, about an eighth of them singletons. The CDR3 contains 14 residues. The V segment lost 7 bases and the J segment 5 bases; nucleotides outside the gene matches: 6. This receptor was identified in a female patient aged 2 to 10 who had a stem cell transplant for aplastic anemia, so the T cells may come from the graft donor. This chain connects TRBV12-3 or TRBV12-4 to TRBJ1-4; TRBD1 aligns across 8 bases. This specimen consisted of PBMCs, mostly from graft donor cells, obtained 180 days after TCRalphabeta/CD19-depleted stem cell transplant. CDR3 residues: CASTRDRRNEKLFF. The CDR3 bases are TGTGCCAGCACCCGGGACAGGAGAAATGAAAAACTGTTTTTT.